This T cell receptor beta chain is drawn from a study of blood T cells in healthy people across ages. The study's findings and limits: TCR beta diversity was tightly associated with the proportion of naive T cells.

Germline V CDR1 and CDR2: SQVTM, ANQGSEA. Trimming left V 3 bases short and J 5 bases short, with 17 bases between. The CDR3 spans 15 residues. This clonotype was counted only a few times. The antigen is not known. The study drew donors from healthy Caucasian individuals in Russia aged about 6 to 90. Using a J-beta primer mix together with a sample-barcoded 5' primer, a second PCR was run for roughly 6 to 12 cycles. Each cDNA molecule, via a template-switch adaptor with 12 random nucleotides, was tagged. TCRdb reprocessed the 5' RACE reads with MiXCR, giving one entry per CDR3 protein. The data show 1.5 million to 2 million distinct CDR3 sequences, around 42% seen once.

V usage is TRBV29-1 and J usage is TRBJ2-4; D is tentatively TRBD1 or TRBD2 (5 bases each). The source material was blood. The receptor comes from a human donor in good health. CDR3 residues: CSVDRASQGENIQYF. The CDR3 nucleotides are TGCAGCGTTGATAGGGCCTCCCAGGGAGAAAACATTCAGTACTTC.